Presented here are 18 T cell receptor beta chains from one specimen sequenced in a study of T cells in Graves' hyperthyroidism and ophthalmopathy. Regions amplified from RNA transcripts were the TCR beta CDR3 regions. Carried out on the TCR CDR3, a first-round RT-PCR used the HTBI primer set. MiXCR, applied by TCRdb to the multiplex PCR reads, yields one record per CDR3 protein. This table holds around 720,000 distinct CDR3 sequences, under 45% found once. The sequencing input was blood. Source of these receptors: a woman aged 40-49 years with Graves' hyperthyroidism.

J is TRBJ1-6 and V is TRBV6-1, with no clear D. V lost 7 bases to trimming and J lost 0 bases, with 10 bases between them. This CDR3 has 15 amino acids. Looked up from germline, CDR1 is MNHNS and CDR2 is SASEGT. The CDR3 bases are TGTGCCAGCACCAGCCTGAGCTCCTATAATTCACCCCTCCACTTT. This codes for CASTSLSSYNSPLHF.

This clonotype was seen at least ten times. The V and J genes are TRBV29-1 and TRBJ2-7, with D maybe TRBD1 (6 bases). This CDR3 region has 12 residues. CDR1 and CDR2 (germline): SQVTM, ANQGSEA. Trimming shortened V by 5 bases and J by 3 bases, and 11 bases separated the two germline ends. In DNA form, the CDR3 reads TGCAGCGTTTTTGACAGGAGCTACGAGCAGTACTTC. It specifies CSVFDRSYEQYF.

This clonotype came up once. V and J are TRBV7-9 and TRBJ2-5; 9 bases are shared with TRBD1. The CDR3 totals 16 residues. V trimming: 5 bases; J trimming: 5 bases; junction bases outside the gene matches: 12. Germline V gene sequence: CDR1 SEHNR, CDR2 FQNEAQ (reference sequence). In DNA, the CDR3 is TGTGCCAGCAGCCCCGACAGGGGGGGATTTCAGGAGACCCAGTACTTC. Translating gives CASSPDRGGFQETQYF.

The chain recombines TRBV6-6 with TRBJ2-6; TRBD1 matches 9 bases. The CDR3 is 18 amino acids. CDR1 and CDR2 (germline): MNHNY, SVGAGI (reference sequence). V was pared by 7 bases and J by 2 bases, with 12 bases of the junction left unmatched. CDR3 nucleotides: TGTGCCAGCACTACCTCGGGACAGGGTCGGCCTGGGGCCAACGTCCTGACTTTC. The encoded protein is CASTTSGQGRPGANVLTF.

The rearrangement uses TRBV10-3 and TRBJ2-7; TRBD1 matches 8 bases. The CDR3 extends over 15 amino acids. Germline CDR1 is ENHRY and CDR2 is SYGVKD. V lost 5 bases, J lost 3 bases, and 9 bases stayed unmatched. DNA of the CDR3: TGTGCCATCAGTCGGTATCGGGGACAGGACTACGAGCAGTACTTC. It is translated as CAISRYRGQDYEQYF.

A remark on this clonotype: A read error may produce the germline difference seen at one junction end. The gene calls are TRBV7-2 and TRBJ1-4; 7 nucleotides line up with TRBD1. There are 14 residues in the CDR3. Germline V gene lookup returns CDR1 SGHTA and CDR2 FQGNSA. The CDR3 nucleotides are TGCGCCAGCAGCAAAGGGGGCGGTGGTGAAGAACTGTTTTTT. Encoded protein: CASSKGGGGEELFF.

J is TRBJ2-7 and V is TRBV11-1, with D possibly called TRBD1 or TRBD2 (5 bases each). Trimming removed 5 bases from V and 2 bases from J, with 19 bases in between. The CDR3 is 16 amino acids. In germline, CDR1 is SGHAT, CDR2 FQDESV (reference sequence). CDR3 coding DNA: TGTGCCAGCAGCAAACAGCTCCCGGGACGGACCTACGAGCAGTACTTC. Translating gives CASSKQLPGRTYEQYF.

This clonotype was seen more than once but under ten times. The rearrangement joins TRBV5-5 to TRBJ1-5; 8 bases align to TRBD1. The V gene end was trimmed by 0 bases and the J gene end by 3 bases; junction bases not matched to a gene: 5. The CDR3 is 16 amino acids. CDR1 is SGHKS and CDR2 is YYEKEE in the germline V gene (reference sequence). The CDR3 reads CASSLADRGNNQPQHF. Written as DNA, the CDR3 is TGTGCCAGCAGCTTGGCTGACAGGGGAAACAATCAGCCCCAGCATTTT.

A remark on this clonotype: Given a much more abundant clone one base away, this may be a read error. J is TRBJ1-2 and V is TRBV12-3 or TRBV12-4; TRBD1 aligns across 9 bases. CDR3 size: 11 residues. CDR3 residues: CASRTGVGYPF. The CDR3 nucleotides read TGTGCCAGCCGGACAGGGGTCGGCTACCCCTTC.

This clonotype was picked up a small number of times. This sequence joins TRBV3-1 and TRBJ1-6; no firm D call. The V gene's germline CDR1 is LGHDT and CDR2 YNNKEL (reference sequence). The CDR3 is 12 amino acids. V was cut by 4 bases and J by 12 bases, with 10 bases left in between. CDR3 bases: TGTGCCAGCAGCCCCGTGGGTGAACCCCTCCACTTT. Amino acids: CASSPVGEPLHF.

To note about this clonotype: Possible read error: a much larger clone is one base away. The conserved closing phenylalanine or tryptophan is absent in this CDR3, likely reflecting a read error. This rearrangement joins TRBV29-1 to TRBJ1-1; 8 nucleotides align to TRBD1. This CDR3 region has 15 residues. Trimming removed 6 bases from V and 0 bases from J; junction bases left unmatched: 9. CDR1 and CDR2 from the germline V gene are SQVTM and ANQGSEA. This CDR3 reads CSVPKAGGMNTEAFL. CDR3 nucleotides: TGCAGCGTCCCGAAGGCAGGGGGCATGAACACTGAAGCTTTCCTT.

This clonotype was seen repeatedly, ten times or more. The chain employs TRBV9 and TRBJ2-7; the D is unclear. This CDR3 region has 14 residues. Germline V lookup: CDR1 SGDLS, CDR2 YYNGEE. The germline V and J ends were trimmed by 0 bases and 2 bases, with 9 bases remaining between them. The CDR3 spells CASSVDILTYEQYF. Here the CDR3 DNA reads TGTGCCAGCAGCGTAGACATACTCACCTACGAGCAGTACTTC.

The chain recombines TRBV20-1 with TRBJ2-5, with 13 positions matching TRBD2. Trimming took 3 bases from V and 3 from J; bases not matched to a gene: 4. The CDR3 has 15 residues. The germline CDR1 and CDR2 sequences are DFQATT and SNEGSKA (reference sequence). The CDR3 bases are TGCAGTGCTAGTCGGGGACTAGCGGGGAAAGAGACCCAGTACTTC. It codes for CSASRGLAGKETQYF.

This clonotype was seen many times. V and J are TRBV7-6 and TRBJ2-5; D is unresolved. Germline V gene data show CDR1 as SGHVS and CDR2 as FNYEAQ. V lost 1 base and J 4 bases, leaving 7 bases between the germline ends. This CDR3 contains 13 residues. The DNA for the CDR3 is TGTGCCAGCAGCTTAGTCGCCAGAGAGACCCAGTACTTC. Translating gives CASSLVARETQYF.

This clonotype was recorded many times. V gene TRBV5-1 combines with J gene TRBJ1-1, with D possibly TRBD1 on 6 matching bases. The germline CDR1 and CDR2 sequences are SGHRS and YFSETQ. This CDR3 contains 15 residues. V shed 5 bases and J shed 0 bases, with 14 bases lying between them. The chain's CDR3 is CASSGGGHMNTEAFF. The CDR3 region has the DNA TGCGCCAGCAGTGGCGGGGGACATATGAACACTGAAGCTTTCTTT.

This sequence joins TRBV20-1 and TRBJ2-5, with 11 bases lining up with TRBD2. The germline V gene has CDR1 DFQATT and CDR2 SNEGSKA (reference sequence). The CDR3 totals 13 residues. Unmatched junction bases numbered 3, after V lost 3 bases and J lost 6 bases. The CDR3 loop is CSASPSGGKTQYF. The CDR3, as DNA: TGCAGTGCTAGTCCTAGCGGGGGGAAGACCCAGTACTTC.

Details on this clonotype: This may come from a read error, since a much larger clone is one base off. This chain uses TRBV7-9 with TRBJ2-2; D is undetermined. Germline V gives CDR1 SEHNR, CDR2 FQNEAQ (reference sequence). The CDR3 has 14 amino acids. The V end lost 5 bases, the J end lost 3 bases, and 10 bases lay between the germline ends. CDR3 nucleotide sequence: TGTGCCAGCAGCACCACTTCAGACACCGGGGAGCTGTTTTTT. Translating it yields CASSTTSDTGELFF.

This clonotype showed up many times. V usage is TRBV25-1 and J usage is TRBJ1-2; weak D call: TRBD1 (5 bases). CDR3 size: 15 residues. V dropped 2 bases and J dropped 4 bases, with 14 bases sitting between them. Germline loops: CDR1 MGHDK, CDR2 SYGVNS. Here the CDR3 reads CASSEAAGSGYGYTF. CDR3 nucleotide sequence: TGTGCCAGCAGTGAAGCCGCAGGGTCGGGCTATGGCTACACCTTC.